This TCR beta chain was obtained from a study of blood T cell repertoires in COVID-19. Study-level background: PBMCs, B-cell-depleted T cells, or T cells provided the cDNA or gDNA that made up the material.

Seattle patient enrollment occurred during active infection, with longitudinal follow-up thereafter. The assay was immunoSEQ multiplex PCR, and TCRdb's table has in-frame clones only and misses some. The sample holds under 450,000 clones; around 88% are singletons and the top ten take 10% to 15%. Material: peripheral blood. This receptor was taken from a woman aged 45 to 65 with COVID-19, enrolled during active disease.

CDR3 DNA sequence: TGCGCCAGCAGCCAAGATTTCTATGAGCAGTTCTTC. It specifies CASSQDFYEQFF. This chain links TRBV4-1 with TRBJ2-1; D not resolved. CDR3 length equals 12 residues. Trimming removed 0 bases at V and 8 bases at J, with 5 bases between. Germline V gene sequence: CDR1 MGHRA, CDR2 YSYEKL.